This entry concerns a single T cell receptor beta chain. 13 Jbeta primers and 60 Vbeta primers were used for the PCR. Assay: immunoSEQ multiplex PCR; the TCRdb copy retains only in-frame clones and omits some. The table lists approximately 140,000 clones, 70% to 80% of them singletons. This CDR3 is built from 18 residues. Germline V gene lookup returns CDR1 MGHRA and CDR2 YSYEKL. Trimming at V came to 5 bases and at J to 1 base, leaving 10 bases not matched to a gene. This sample is drawn from a study of cytomegalovirus exposure and HLA in healthy donors. The chain is built from TRBV4-1 and TRBJ2-6, with TRBD1 matching over 8 bases. Specimen: PBMCs. The TCR comes from a human donor in good health. CDR3 sequence (DNA): TGCGCCAGCAGCTCTGGGGACAGGATTATATCTGGGGCCAACGTCCTGACTTTC. Protein: CASSSGDRIISGANVLTF.